Listed below are T cell receptor beta chains from one sample, sequenced in a study of CD8 T cells in Susac syndrome. TCRdb reprocessed the immunoSEQ multiplex PCR reads via MiXCR and lists one record per CDR3 protein. This sample has roughly 150,000 distinct CDR3 sequences, with nearly 97% found just once. The sample was CD8+ T cells from PBMCs. These receptors came from a human donor with multiple sclerosis. Each CDR3 is given with its conserved first and last residue. D genes are given only for firm matches. Some rows have no size entry. The others give once, few or many, or a class for an expanded clone.

v_gene: TRBV15; j_gene: TRBJ2-2; d_gene: -; abundance: once; CDR3aa: CATSRERSTGELFF; CDR3nt: TGTGCCACCAGCAGAGAAAGGAGCACCGGGGAGCTGTTTTTT
v_gene: TRBV5-6; j_gene: TRBJ2-2; d_gene: TRBD1; abundance: -; CDR3aa: CASSLLRGGLVTGELFF; CDR3nt: TGTGCCAGCAGCTTACTTAGAGGGGGCCTCGTCACCGGGGAGCTGTTTTTT
v_gene: TRBV29-1; j_gene: TRBJ2-3; d_gene: -; abundance: -; CDR3aa: CSVEGLTGSDTQYF; CDR3nt: TGCAGCGTTGAGGGACTGACTGGCTCAGATACGCAGTATTTT
v_gene: TRBV11-2; j_gene: TRBJ1-1; d_gene: -; abundance: once; CDR3aa: CASTLARTGQNTEAFF; CDR3nt: TGTGCCAGCACCTTAGCCCGGACGGGGCAGAACACTGAAGCTTTCTTT
v_gene: TRBV30; j_gene: TRBJ2-1; d_gene: -; abundance: -; CDR3aa: CAWTLGSGYNEQFF; CDR3nt: TGTGCCTGGACTCTCGGTAGCGGTTACAATGAGCAGTTCTTC
v_gene: TRBV27; j_gene: TRBJ2-1; d_gene: -; abundance: -; CDR3aa: CASRTAFLSYNEQFF; CDR3nt: TGTGCCAGCCGGACAGCCTTTCTCTCCTACAATGAGCAGTTCTTC
v_gene: TRBV20-1; j_gene: TRBJ2-7; d_gene: -; abundance: -; CDR3aa: CSTPGPSEQYF; CDR3nt: TGCAGTACTCCGGGGCCGAGCGAGCAGTACTTC
v_gene: TRBV29-1; j_gene: TRBJ2-1; d_gene: TRBD2; abundance: once; CDR3aa: CSVVGAGGSNEQFF; CDR3nt: TGCAGCGTTGTTGGGGCGGGGGGAAGCAATGAGCAGTTCTTC
v_gene: TRBV5-6; j_gene: TRBJ1-2; d_gene: TRBD1; abundance: -; CDR3aa: CASSSEHRGRNYGYTF; CDR3nt: TGTGCCAGCAGCTCAGAACACAGGGGTCGTAACTATGGCTACACCTTC
v_gene: TRBV3-1; j_gene: TRBJ2-3; d_gene: -; abundance: -; CDR3aa: CASSSTEERLTDTQYF; CDR3nt: TGTGCCAGCAGTTCTACAGAGGAGCGGCTCACAGATACGCAGTATTTT
v_gene: TRBV4-1; j_gene: TRBJ1-6; d_gene: -; abundance: -; CDR3aa: CASSRYREVSPLHF; CDR3nt: TGCGCCAGCAGCCGCTACAGGGAAGTTTCACCCCTCCACTTT
v_gene: TRBV2; j_gene: TRBJ1-2; d_gene: -; abundance: -; CDR3aa: CASSERGRPLWDGYTF; CDR3nt: TGTGCCAGCAGTGAACGGGGCAGACCTTTATGGGATGGCTACACCTTC
v_gene: TRBV5-6; j_gene: TRBJ2-6; d_gene: -; abundance: -; CDR3aa: CASSRGPVLTF; CDR3nt: TGTGCCAGCAGCCGGGGACCTGTCCTGACTTTC
v_gene: TRBV3-1; j_gene: TRBJ2-5; d_gene: TRBD2; abundance: -; CDR3aa: CASSQAPVERGYQETQYF; CDR3nt: TGTGCCAGCAGCCAAGCTCCCGTTGAGCGGGGGTACCAAGAGACCCAGTACTTC
v_gene: TRBV20-1; j_gene: TRBJ2-1; d_gene: TRBD2; abundance: -; CDR3aa: CSARDLTGGRGDEQFF; CDR3nt: TGCAGTGCTAGAGATCTAACGGGGGGGCGAGGCGATGAGCAGTTCTTC
v_gene: TRBV9; j_gene: TRBJ2-3; d_gene: -; abundance: -; CDR3aa: CASRGGEDTQYF; CDR3nt: TGTGCCAGCAGGGGCGGGGAAGATACGCAGTATTTT
v_gene: TRBV29-1; j_gene: TRBJ1-1; d_gene: -; abundance: -; CDR3aa: CSVDEWTEAFF; CDR3nt: TGCAGCGTTGACGAGTGGACTGAAGCTTTCTTT
v_gene: TRBV4-1; j_gene: TRBJ1-1; d_gene: -; abundance: once; CDR3aa: CASSQDGAGAGRNTEAFF; CDR3nt: TGCGCCAGCAGCCAAGATGGCGCAGGGGCGGGTAGGAACACTGAAGCTTTCTTT
v_gene: TRBV4-1; j_gene: TRBJ2-1; d_gene: TRBD2; abundance: -; CDR3aa: CASSLAPGLRNEQFF; CDR3nt: TGCGCCAGCAGCCTCGCACCGGGACTACGCAATGAGCAGTTCTTC
v_gene: TRBV7-2; j_gene: TRBJ2-1; d_gene: -; abundance: -; CDR3aa: CASSFGAGYNEQFF; CDR3nt: TGTGCCAGCAGCTTTGGGGCAGGGTACAATGAGCAGTTCTTC
v_gene: TRBV30; j_gene: TRBJ1-3; d_gene: -; abundance: few; CDR3aa: CAWVQGYSGNTIYF; CDR3nt: TGTGCCTGGGTTCAGGGATACTCTGGAAACACCATATATTTT
v_gene: TRBV5-1; j_gene: TRBJ1-1; d_gene: -; abundance: once; CDR3aa: CASSLEILGPEAFF; CDR3nt: TGCGCCAGCAGCTTGGAGATTCTTGGGCCTGAAGCTTTCTTT
v_gene: TRBV27; j_gene: TRBJ1-1; d_gene: -; abundance: once; CDR3aa: CASSLLSRAEAFF; CDR3nt: TGTGCCAGCAGTTTATTAAGTAGGGCTGAAGCTTTCTTT
v_gene: TRBV12-3/TRBV12-4; j_gene: TRBJ2-1; d_gene: -; abundance: -; CDR3aa: CASTLWTGGRNEQFF; CDR3nt: TGTGCCAGCACGCTCTGGACGGGGGGCCGCAATGAGCAGTTCTTC
v_gene: TRBV7-9; j_gene: TRBJ1-1; d_gene: -; abundance: -; CDR3aa: CASSSPTLQGPEAFF; CDR3nt: TGTGCCAGCAGCTCCCCAACATTACAGGGTCCTGAAGCTTTCTTT
v_gene: TRBV24-1; j_gene: TRBJ2-2; d_gene: -; abundance: -; CDR3aa: CATSEPTNTGELFF; CDR3nt: TGTGCCACCAGTGAACCCACGAACACCGGGGAGCTGTTTTTT
v_gene: TRBV27; j_gene: TRBJ1-2; d_gene: TRBD1; abundance: -; CDR3aa: CASSSTGADGYTF; CDR3nt: TGTGCCAGCAGTTCGACAGGGGCTGATGGCTACACCTTC
v_gene: TRBV5-4; j_gene: TRBJ1-1; d_gene: -; abundance: -; CDR3aa: CASSPGWLDEAFF; CDR3nt: TGTGCCAGCAGCCCCGGTTGGTTGGATGAAGCTTTCTTT
v_gene: TRBV12-3/TRBV12-4; j_gene: TRBJ2-3; d_gene: TRBD2; abundance: -; CDR3aa: CASSPGGPTDTQYF; CDR3nt: TGTGCCAGCAGTCCGGGGGGTCCCACAGATACGCAGTATTTT
v_gene: TRBV4-1; j_gene: TRBJ2-7; d_gene: -; abundance: -; CDR3aa: CASSQESFYEQYF; CDR3nt: TGCGCCAGCAGCCAAGAGTCATTCTACGAGCAGTACTTC
v_gene: TRBV28; j_gene: TRBJ2-5; d_gene: -; abundance: -; CDR3aa: CASSPLGARAQETQYF; CDR3nt: TGTGCCAGCAGTCCCTTGGGGGCGAGGGCCCAAGAGACCCAGTACTTC
v_gene: TRBV2; j_gene: TRBJ2-1; d_gene: -; abundance: -; CDR3aa: CASSRDTAYNEQFF; CDR3nt: TGTGCCAGCAGCCGGGACACTGCCTACAATGAGCAGTTCTTC
v_gene: TRBV6-6; j_gene: TRBJ2-7; d_gene: TRBD2; abundance: -; CDR3aa: CASSSGLGIAYEQYF; CDR3nt: TGTGCCAGCAGTTCCGGACTAGGGATAGCCTACGAGCAGTACTTC
v_gene: TRBV20-1; j_gene: TRBJ1-6; d_gene: -; abundance: -; CDR3aa: CSATRRPNEGSPLHF; CDR3nt: TGCAGTGCTACTCGTCGGCCCAATGAGGGTTCACCCCTCCACTTT
v_gene: TRBV29-1; j_gene: TRBJ2-2; d_gene: TRBD2; abundance: once; CDR3aa: CSVAGGVRSGELFF; CDR3nt: TGCAGCGTTGCGGGGGGAGTTAGGTCCGGGGAGCTGTTTTTT
v_gene: TRBV6-5; j_gene: TRBJ2-3; d_gene: -; abundance: -; CDR3aa: CASSSGGDTDTQYF; CDR3nt: TGTGCCAGCAGTAGCGGCGGGGACACAGATACGCAGTATTTT
v_gene: TRBV4-1; j_gene: TRBJ1-5; d_gene: -; abundance: -; CDR3aa: CASSQTAVFSSNQPQHF; CDR3nt: TGCGCCAGCAGCCAAACAGCGGTTTTTTCTAGCAATCAGCCCCAGCATTTT
v_gene: TRBV30; j_gene: TRBJ1-6; d_gene: TRBD1; abundance: -; CDR3aa: CASSDRGLSPLHF; CDR3nt: TGTGCCAGCTCGGACAGGGGGCTGTCACCCCTCCACTTT
v_gene: TRBV24-1; j_gene: TRBJ2-3; d_gene: -; abundance: -; CDR3aa: CATSDGRETADTQYF; CDR3nt: TGTGCCACCAGTGACGGCAGGGAGACTGCAGATACGCAGTATTTT
v_gene: TRBV7-9; j_gene: TRBJ2-4; d_gene: -; abundance: -; CDR3aa: CASSLVNSKNIQYF; CDR3nt: TGTGCCAGCAGCTTAGTCAACAGCAAAAACATTCAGTACTTC
v_gene: TRBV3-1; j_gene: TRBJ2-2; d_gene: -; abundance: -; CDR3aa: CASSQEVGREFF; CDR3nt: TGTGCCAGCAGCCAAGAAGTAGGACGGGAGTTTTTT
v_gene: TRBV2; j_gene: TRBJ1-2; d_gene: -; abundance: -; CDR3aa: CASSEFSLGSYGYTF; CDR3nt: TGTGCCAGCAGTGAATTTAGTCTGGGGTCCTATGGCTACACCTTC
v_gene: TRBV27; j_gene: TRBJ2-6; d_gene: -; abundance: -; CDR3aa: CASTSKWGRAGANVLTF; CDR3nt: TGTGCCAGCACCTCTAAGTGGGGGCGTGCTGGGGCCAACGTCCTGACTTTC
v_gene: TRBV6-5; j_gene: TRBJ2-1; d_gene: -; abundance: -; CDR3aa: CATRPGGSYNEQFF; CDR3nt: TGTGCCACCCGCCCCGGGGGCTCCTACAATGAGCAGTTCTTC
v_gene: TRBV6-1; j_gene: TRBJ1-6; d_gene: -; abundance: -; CDR3aa: CASSDWNNSPLHF; CDR3nt: TGTGCCAGCAGTGACTGGAATAATTCACCCCTCCACTTT
v_gene: TRBV29-1; j_gene: TRBJ1-2; d_gene: -; abundance: -; CDR3aa: CSVYESSGDYGYTF; CDR3nt: TGCAGCGTTTATGAGTCCTCGGGGGACTATGGCTACACCTTC
v_gene: TRBV20-1; j_gene: TRBJ2-4; d_gene: -; abundance: -; CDR3aa: CSARDFRTDANIQYF; CDR3nt: TGCAGTGCTAGAGACTTTAGGACGGACGCAAACATTCAGTACTTC
v_gene: TRBV6-1; j_gene: TRBJ2-2; d_gene: TRBD2; abundance: -; CDR3aa: CASWGLDLVGELFF; CDR3nt: TGTGCCAGCTGGGGACTAGATCTCGTCGGGGAGCTGTTTTTT
v_gene: TRBV9; j_gene: TRBJ2-5; d_gene: -; abundance: -; CDR3aa: CASSVDGGETQYF; CDR3nt: TGTGCCAGCAGCGTAGACGGCGGGGAGACCCAGTACTTC
v_gene: TRBV29-1; j_gene: TRBJ2-1; d_gene: -; abundance: -; CDR3aa: CSVADTVSYNEQFF; CDR3nt: TGCAGCGTTGCCGACACAGTGTCCTACAATGAGCAGTTCTTC
v_gene: TRBV12-3/TRBV12-4; j_gene: TRBJ2-3; d_gene: TRBD2; abundance: -; CDR3aa: CASSLDKRDPPGTDTQYF; CDR3nt: TGTGCCAGCAGCCTTGACAAGCGGGACCCCCCTGGCACAGATACGCAGTATTTT
v_gene: TRBV3-1; j_gene: TRBJ2-1; d_gene: TRBD2; abundance: -; CDR3aa: CASSQGDGGANEQFF; CDR3nt: TGTGCCAGCAGCCAAGGTGACGGGGGGGCCAATGAGCAGTTCTTC
v_gene: TRBV7-2; j_gene: TRBJ1-2; d_gene: TRBD1; abundance: -; CDR3aa: CASSQGQDWGGYTF; CDR3nt: TGTGCCAGCAGCCAGGGACAGGACTGGGGTGGCTACACCTTC
v_gene: TRBV2; j_gene: TRBJ2-3; d_gene: TRBD2; abundance: -; CDR3aa: CASTGTSGLSDTQYF; CDR3nt: TGTGCCAGTACCGGGACTAGCGGACTTTCAGATACGCAGTATTTT
v_gene: TRBV9; j_gene: TRBJ1-2; d_gene: -; abundance: -; CDR3aa: CASSVGREQGYTF; CDR3nt: TGTGCCAGCAGCGTAGGGAGGGAACAAGGCTACACCTTC
v_gene: TRBV6-4; j_gene: TRBJ1-5; d_gene: -; abundance: -; CDR3aa: CASSDSGGNQPQHF; CDR3nt: TGTGCCAGCAGTGACTCGGGCGGCAATCAGCCCCAGCATTTT
v_gene: TRBV4-1; j_gene: TRBJ1-5; d_gene: TRBD1; abundance: -; CDR3aa: CASRAGGTNQPQHF; CDR3nt: TGCGCCAGCCGGGCAGGGGGCACCAATCAGCCCCAGCATTTT